These 16 T cell receptor beta chains were all obtained from the same sample, sequenced in a study of shared clonotypes between healthy human individuals. Some clones are missing from TCRdb's copy, which holds only in-frame ones; the method was immunoSEQ multiplex PCR. The table includes under 600,000 clones, roughly 79% detected once. Sequencing used PBMCs. These receptor sequences come from a woman aged 40 to 50 in good health. Some clones in this sample may be carry-over from other donors' samples.

This chain links TRBV27 with TRBJ2-7, with TRBD2 matching over 8 bases. Germline trimming cut 5 bases from V and 2 bases from J; bases unmatched to any gene: 5. Germline loops: CDR1 MNHEY, CDR2 SMNVEV (reference sequence). This CDR3 is built from 14 residues. The CDR3 DNA sequence: TGTGCCAGCAGTATAAGCGGGAGCCCCTACGAGCAGTACTTC. It codes for CASSISGSPYEQYF.

The chain links TRBV7-9 to TRBJ1-3; TRBD1 is a possible D gene (5 bases). The CDR3 runs 17 residues. Germline CDR1 and CDR2: SEHNR and FQNEAQ (reference sequence). V lost 5 bases and J 0 bases, leaving 17 bases between the germline ends. The CDR3 here is CASSPGGAGSSGNTIYF. CDR3 nucleotides: TGTGCCAGCAGCCCCGGTGGGGCAGGAAGCTCTGGAAACACCATATATTTT.

V usage is TRBV6-6 and J usage is TRBJ1-6; possibly TRBD1 for D (5 bases). The CDR3 length is 15 residues. The germline V gene has CDR1 MNHNY and CDR2 SVGAGI (reference sequence). Between the trimmed V and J ends, which lost 5 bases and 7 bases, there was a span of 15 bases. The CDR3 reads CASSTGTLGNSPLHF. The CDR3 nucleotides are TGTGCCAGCAGTACCGGGACGCTGGGGAATTCACCCCTCCACTTT.

The CDR3 nucleotides are TGCGCCAGCAGCTTGCCCCAGACGCCTAACTATGGCTACACCTTC. Protein: CASSLPQTPNYGYTF. The chain recombines TRBV5-1 with TRBJ1-2; D unresolved. CDR3 length: 15 amino acids. The germline V gene encodes CDR1 SGHRS and CDR2 YFSETQ. Deletions cut 1 base from V and 0 bases from J, with 10 bases between.

This clone was seen many times. The rearrangement links TRBV2 to TRBJ1-5, with D tentatively TRBD1 (5 bases). The ends were cut back, 4 bases at V and 7 bases at J, with 14 bases in the middle. Germline-derived CDR1 and CDR2 are SNHLY and FYNNEI. The CDR3 is made up of 14 amino acids. The CDR3 DNA reads TGTGCCAGCAGTGCCCTGGAAAGGGGCCAGCCCCAGCATTTT. The encoded protein is CASSALERGQPQHF.

The genes are TRBV7-9 and TRBJ2-1; a weak D match, TRBD1 (6 bases). The CDR3 runs 15 residues. Per germline, CDR1 SEHNR and CDR2 FQNEAQ (reference sequence). V lost 5 bases to trimming and J lost 3 bases, with 14 bases between them. As DNA, the CDR3 is TGTGCCAGCAGCCCCCAGGACAGATACTACAATGAGCAGTTCTTC. This codes for CASSPQDRYYNEQFF. The full variable domain, in which reference TRBV7-9 and TRBJ2-1 provide the parts outside the CDR3, is DTGVSQNPRHKITKRGQNVTFRCDPISEHNRLYWYRQTLGQGPEFLTYFQNEAQLEKSRLLSDRFSAERPKGSFSTLEIQRTEQGDSAMYLCASSPQDRYYNEQFFGPGTRLTVL.

The CDR3 reads CASSLGPGMEGTEAFF. DNA of the CDR3: TGTGCCAGCAGCTTGGGACCCGGGATGGAGGGCACTGAAGCTTTCTTT. The rearrangement uses TRBV5-4 and TRBJ1-1; D not resolved. Trimming left V 0 bases short and J 4 bases short, with 16 bases between. This CDR3 region has 16 residues. CDR1 and CDR2 from the germline V gene are SGHNT and YYREEE (reference sequence).

The chain couples TRBV7-2 to TRBJ1-2, with 8 bases identical to TRBD1. The V gene end was trimmed by 5 bases and the J gene end by 10 bases; junction bases not matched to a gene: 15. Germline CDR1 SGHTA, CDR2 FQGNSA. The CDR3 consists of 15 residues. The CDR3: CASSPRRQGIGLYTF. The CDR3 nucleotides read TGTGCCAGCAGCCCGAGGAGACAGGGGATTGGGCTCTACACCTTC.

V and J are TRBV2 and TRBJ2-7, with 7 bases that match TRBD2. CDR1 SNHLY and CDR2 FYNNEI come from the germline V gene. J gave up 5 bases and V 4 bases, and 8 bases lay outside the gene matches. The CDR3 is 14 residues long. In DNA, the CDR3 is TGTGCCAGCAGTGGTGGGCGGGAGTCGGACGAGCAGTACTTC. This translates into CASSGGRESDEQYF.

This clone was picked up one time. The chain links TRBV5-1 to TRBJ2-1; 11 positions match TRBD2. Looked up from germline, CDR1 is SGHRS and CDR2 is YFSETQ. With 3 bases clipped from V and 5 bases from J, the junction kept 4 bases outside the gene matches. The CDR3 runs 15 residues. The CDR3 protein is CASSSRLAGNNEQFF. The DNA of the CDR3 is TGCGCCAGCAGCTCAAGACTAGCGGGGAACAATGAGCAGTTCTTC.

The chain links TRBV21-1 to TRBJ1-1; the D segment call TRBD1 is taken from the table without a DNA check. TRBV21-1 is a listed pseudogene. The CDR3 is made up of 16 amino acids. This chain's CDR3 is CASSPRQGGFNTEAFF. The CDR3 DNA reads as TGTGCCAGCAGCCCACGTCAAGGGGGCTTTAACACTGAAGCTTTCTTT.

This clone has just one count. The chain employs TRBV19 and TRBJ2-7; D is ambiguous. The length of the CDR3 is 12 residues. V shed 3 bases and J shed 4 bases, with 7 bases lying between them. Germline V gene lookup returns CDR1 LNHDA and CDR2 SQIVND (reference sequence). The CDR3 DNA reads TGTGCCAGTAGTATGAACGATTACGAGCAGTACTTC. It specifies CASSMNDYEQYF.

The chain employs TRBV19 and TRBJ2-7; 8 positions match TRBD2. After removal of 6 bases from V and 0 bases from J, the junction contained 7 bases not matched to a gene. The V gene's germline CDR1 is LNHDA and CDR2 SQIVND (reference sequence). The CDR3 has 15 amino acids. The CDR3 DNA reads as TGTGCCAGTAGGACCGGTAGCGGGAACTCCTACGAGCAGTACTTC. Protein product: CASRTGSGNSYEQYF.

J is TRBJ2-2 and V is TRBV7-9, with a possible D match to TRBD1 (6 bases). Germline CDR1 and CDR2: SEHNR and FQNEAQ (reference sequence). The length of the CDR3 is 15 residues. V was cut by 2 bases and J by 0 bases, with 7 bases left in between. In DNA form, the CDR3 reads TGTGCCAGCAGCTTACAGGGGACGAACACCGGGGAGCTGTTTTTT. Amino acid sequence: CASSLQGTNTGELFF.

The sample holds one count of this clone. The chain joins TRBV11-2 to TRBJ2-7; D possibly corresponds to TRBD2 (5 bases). CDR1 and CDR2 from the germline V gene are SGHAT and FQNNGV. V was pared by 5 bases and J by 7 bases, with 15 bases between. The CDR3 is 13 amino acids. CDR3 nucleotides: TGTGCCAGCAGCCAAGACTACTCCGGGGAGCAGTACTTC. This encodes CASSQDYSGEQYF.

This sequence joins TRBV5-4 and TRBJ1-5, with a possible D match to TRBD1 (6 bases). V dropped 4 bases and J dropped 3 bases, with 14 bases sitting between them. CDR1 is SGHNT and CDR2 is YYREEE in the germline V gene (reference sequence). This CDR3 has 15 amino acids. The CDR3 sequence is CASSIQGRLNQPQHF. The CDR3 coding sequence is TGTGCCAGCAGCATACAGGGTCGTCTCAATCAGCCCCAGCATTTT.